This entry lists 14 T cell receptor beta chains sequenced from one sample in a study of shared clonotypes between healthy human individuals. Here immunoSEQ multiplex PCR was the method, and the copy in TCRdb shows in-frame clones only, minus some. The data hold 2 million to 2.5 million clones, with nearly 97% observed a single time. Specimen: naive CD4+ T cells sorted from blood. Subset indicated: CD45RA+ positively selected. The receptors derive from a man aged 18 to 29 in good health.

The chain employs TRBV7-8 and TRBJ2-2; a possible D gene is TRBD2 (5 bases). This CDR3 region has 12 residues. The V end lost 5 bases, the J end lost 8 bases, and 9 bases lay between the germline ends. Per the germline V gene, CDR1 is SGHVS and CDR2 is FQNEAQ. The CDR3: CASSGGSGELFF. The CDR3 DNA is TGTGCCAGCAGCGGAGGCTCGGGGGAGCTGTTTTTT.

This chain uses TRBV19 with TRBJ2-7; D is perhaps TRBD1 (5 bases). Germline CDR1 LNHDA, CDR2 SQIVND (reference sequence). The CDR3 has 14 amino acids. V lost 3 bases to trimming and J lost 2 bases, with 11 bases between them. The CDR3 DNA is TGTGCCAGTAGTATCTCTTCAGGGACCTACGAGCAGTACTTC. It yields the protein CASSISSGTYEQYF.

The rearrangement joins TRBV7-9 to TRBJ1-6; D possibly corresponds to TRBD1 (6 bases). V shed 5 bases and J shed 5 bases, with 16 bases lying between them. The germline V gene has CDR1 SEHNR and CDR2 FQNEAQ (reference sequence). The CDR3 is made up of 16 amino acids. CDR3 bases: TGTGCCAGCAGCCCAAGGGGGACTGCGGATAATTCACCCCTCCACTTT. Translation: CASSPRGTADNSPLHF.

This chain links TRBV18 with TRBJ1-5; 8 nucleotides match TRBD1. Germline V gives CDR1 KGHSH, CDR2 LQKENI. The CDR3 has 16 residues. The trim removed 0 bases at V and 5 bases at J, leaving 6 bases unmatched. CDR3 loop: CASSPPRAGGYQPQHF. The DNA for the CDR3 is TGTGCCAGCTCACCACCTCGGGCAGGGGGCTATCAGCCCCAGCATTTT.

The chain couples TRBV7-3 to TRBJ2-2; D remains ambiguous. Germline values: CDR1 SGHTA, CDR2 FQGTGA. The V end lost 3 bases, the J end lost 8 bases, and 19 bases lay between the germline ends. The CDR3 spans 16 residues. The CDR3 DNA reads TGTGCCAGCAGCTTCCTCCCACTAACCGACGGGGGGGAGCTGTTTTTT. It codes for CASSFLPLTDGGELFF.

The rearrangement links TRBV7-2 to TRBJ2-7; 8 bases line up with TRBD2. This CDR3 is 14 amino acids long. Per the germline V gene, CDR1 is SGHTA and CDR2 is FQGNSA. The V and J ends lost 5 bases and 3 bases, in that order; junction bases with no gene match: 6. The DNA of the CDR3 is TGTGCCAGCAGCCCAAGGGCGGGAGGCTACGAGCAGTACTTC. Protein product: CASSPRAGGYEQYF.

The table lists this clone with a few counts. J is TRBJ1-5 and V is TRBV10-1; TRBD1 matches at 12 bases. J lost 7 bases, V lost 3 bases, and 7 bases had no gene match. Germline assignment: CDR1 WNHNN and CDR2 SYGVQD (reference sequence). This CDR3 contains 16 residues. CDR3 nucleotide sequence: TGCGCCAGCAGTGATCGGGGACAGGGGGCGGAACAGCCCCAGCATTTT. The encoded protein is CASSDRGQGAEQPQHF.

J is TRBJ1-2 and V is TRBV7-2, with D possibly being TRBD1 (6 bases). Trimming took 5 bases from V and 4 from J, leaving 14 bases between them. The CDR3 is 14 residues long. Looked up from germline, CDR1 is SGHTA and CDR2 is FQGNSA. The CDR3 region is CASSETRGGYGYTF. Here the CDR3 DNA reads TGTGCCAGCAGCGAAACGAGAGGGGGCTATGGCTACACCTTC.

Regarding this clone: The same CDR3 also results from other DNA sequences found in this sample. The chain joins TRBV6-5 to TRBJ2-3, with D uncertain. Between the trimmed V and J ends, which lost 2 bases and 6 bases, there was a span of 6 bases. The CDR3 consists of 12 residues. Germline V gives CDR1 MNHEY, CDR2 SVGAGI. Here the CDR3 reads CASSYPPDTQYF. The CDR3 DNA reads as TGTGCCAGCAGTTACCCCCCGGATACGCAGTATTTT.

The chain combines TRBV19 with TRBJ2-7; 12 nucleotides align to TRBD2. Germline lookup yields CDR1 LNHDA and CDR2 SQIVND (reference sequence). The junction had 9 bases not matched to a gene; V was cut back by 6 bases and J by 6 bases. The CDR3 is 15 amino acids. This CDR3 reads CASRPLAGGSREQYF. CDR3 sequence (DNA): TGTGCCAGTAGGCCTCTAGCGGGAGGGTCTCGCGAGCAGTACTTC.

This chain uses TRBV27 with TRBJ2-7; either TRBD1 or TRBD2 may fit D (5 bases each). V dropped 3 bases and J dropped 7 bases, with 16 bases sitting between them. From germline, CDR1 is MNHEY and CDR2 SMNVEV (reference sequence). This CDR3 is built from 14 residues. The DNA of the CDR3 is TGTGCCAGCAGTTTCTCAGGGTCTCCGGGGGAGCAGTACTTC. This sequence encodes CASSFSGSPGEQYF.

This rearrangement joins TRBV30 to TRBJ1-2, with 7 bases identical to TRBD1. V was clipped by 1 base and J by 2 bases; unmatched bases: 10. The CDR3 totals 16 residues. The germline V gene encodes CDR1 GTSNPN and CDR2 SVGIG (reference sequence). The CDR3 here is CAWSENRGGVNYGYTF. CDR3 sequence (DNA): TGTGCCTGGAGTGAAAACAGGGGCGGGGTGAACTATGGCTACACCTTC.

The CDR3 sequence: CASSLSSWETQYF. The CDR3 DNA sequence: TGTGCCAGCAGCTTGTCTAGCTGGGAGACCCAGTACTTC. This chain connects TRBV5-4 to TRBJ2-5; maybe TRBD2 (5 bases). This CDR3 comprises 13 residues. The germline V gene encodes CDR1 SGHNT and CDR2 YYREEE (reference sequence). Trimming pared 1 base from V and 5 bases from J, leaving 9 bases between.

The V and J genes are TRBV4-1 and TRBJ2-7, with 7 bases lining up with TRBD1. The V gene's germline CDR1 is MGHRA and CDR2 YSYEKL. CDR3 length: 15 residues. V lost 1 base and J lost 2; bases outside the gene matches: 5. CDR3 loop: CASSQGQGSPYEQYF. The CDR3 DNA follows: TGCGCCAGCAGCCAAGGACAGGGCAGCCCCTACGAGCAGTACTTC.